A selection of T cell receptor beta chains follows, all from one sample in a study of cytomegalovirus exposure and HLA in healthy donors. The assay was immunoSEQ multiplex PCR, and TCRdb's table has in-frame clones only and misses some. Of roughly 120,000 clones listed, around 94% were seen once; the top ten hold more than 0.9%. Sample: PBMCs. The source of these receptors is a woman between 18 and 29 years old in good health and CMV-seronegative. CDR3s include the opening cysteine and the closing phenylalanine or tryptophan. The D gene is left open where the match is weak. Not every row has a clone size; where given, it reads once, few, many or a size class.

j_call v_call clone_size d_call cdr3_nt cdr3_aa
TRBJ2-5 TRBV9 - TRBD2 TGTGCCAGCAGCCAGAGACTAGCGGGAGGGCCCGGAGAAGAGACCCAGTACTTC CASSQRLAGGPGEETQYF
TRBJ2-7 TRBV10-1 - - TGCGCCAGCCTCCCGGAGGACCTCTTCGAGCAGTACTTC CASLPEDLFEQYF
TRBJ1-2 TRBV7-9 - - TGTGCCAGCAGCCCGGACTCAGCCCACAACTATGGCTACACCTTC CASSPDSAHNYGYTF
TRBJ1-6 TRBV6-6 - - TGTGCCAGCAGTTACGGTGGGGGGGATGCTAATTCACCCCTCCACTTT CASSYGGGDANSPLHF
TRBJ1-4 TRBV6-6 - - TGTGCCAGCAGTTTACCCGTAGGGGGGGGACGGGGAAAACTGTTTTTT CASSLPVGGGRGKLFF
TRBJ2-5 TRBV6-5 - - TGTGCCAGCAGTTACTTCGGGGGTCCGGAGGAGACCCAGTACTTC CASSYFGGPEETQYF
TRBJ2-7 TRBV9 - - TGTGCCAGCAGCGCAGTTGGGGGGAGGAGCTCCTACGAGCAGTACTTC CASSAVGGRSSYEQYF
TRBJ1-2 TRBV6-6 few - TGTGCCAGCAGTTACTCTACAGGCTATGGCTACACCTTC CASSYSTGYGYTF
TRBJ1-1 TRBV27 - TRBD1 TGTGCCAGCAGTTTATCGACGAAGATCGGACAGGGAGGACGGGACACTGAAGCTTTCTTT CASSLSTKIGQGGRDTEAFF
TRBJ2-1 TRBV7-3 - TRBD2 TGTGCCAGCAGCCCTTCTAGCGGGAGTGGAGGTGAGCAGTTCTTC CASSPSSGSGGEQFF
TRBJ2-2 TRBV19 - TRBD2 TGTGCCACCGGGGGGACGTCGAACACCGGGGAGCTGTTTTTT CATGGTSNTGELFF
TRBJ1-2 TRBV5-1 - - TGCGCCAGCAGCCTCTACGATCCGGGGGGCTACACCTTC CASSLYDPGGYTF
TRBJ2-5 TRBV7-6 - - TGTGCCAGCAGCTTACTAGAGACCCAGTACTTC CASSLLETQYF
TRBJ2-7 TRBV27 - - TGTGCCAGCAGTTTGATCCCACGAGGACAGGGACTACGGGAGCAGTACTTC CASSLIPRGQGLREQYF
TRBJ1-5 TRBV6-1 - - TGTGCCAGCAGGGACCGGACAGAAAGCAATCAGCCCCAGCATTTT CASRDRTESNQPQHF
TRBJ2-7 TRBV6-1 - TRBD1 TGTGCCAGCACACGACAGGGGCCCTACGAGCAGTACTTC CASTRQGPYEQYF
TRBJ2-2 TRBV28 - TRBD1 TGTGCCAGCGGGGGGACAGGGACGAACACCGGGGAGCTGTTTTTT CASGGTGTNTGELFF
TRBJ2-2 TRBV30 - - TGTGCCTGGAGTCCGTCGAACACCGGGGAGCTGTTTTTT CAWSPSNTGELFF
TRBJ1-4 TRBV10-1 - - TGCGCCAGCAGTGAGTCGACGGCAGAGGGTGAAAAACTGTTTTTT CASSESTAEGEKLFF
TRBJ1-1 TRBV19 - - TGTGCCAGTAGTATAGGTTCGAACAGTGAAGCTTTCTTT CASSIGSNSEAFF
TRBJ1-2 TRBV11-2 - - TGTGCCAGCAGCTCAACTAACTATGGCTACACCTTC CASSSTNYGYTF
TRBJ1-2 TRBV4-1 - - TGCGCCAGCAGCCAAGATTTAGTCAGGGGCCACCGATATGGCTACACCTTC CASSQDLVRGHRYGYTF
TRBJ2-7 TRBV7-2 - TRBD2 TGTGCCAGCAGCTTGACTAGCGGGAGCTCGCACGAGCAGTACTTC CASSLTSGSSHEQYF
TRBJ2-5 TRBV5-1 - TRBD1 TGCGCCAGCAGCTTGGGACAGGGGCAATTGAAAGAGACCCAGTACTTC CASSLGQGQLKETQYF
TRBJ2-2 TRBV19 once - TGTGCCAGTAGTAAGGGGGGGACACACACCGGGGAGCTGTTTTTT CASSKGGTHTGELFF
TRBJ1-1 TRBV6-5 - TRBD1 TGTGCCAGCAGCCGTGGGGCTGACAGGGCAACTGAAGCTTTCTTT CASSRGADRATEAFF
TRBJ2-3 TRBV6-6 few TRBD1 TGTGCCAGCAGTTACCCACCGGGACAGGGCACAGATACGCAGTATTTT CASSYPPGQGTDTQYF
TRBJ1-6 TRBV6-6 - TRBD1 TGTGCCAGCAGGGGCGGGACAGAGAATTCACCCCTCCACTTT CASRGGTENSPLHF
TRBJ1-6 TRBV30 - TRBD1 TGTGCCTACTTGACAGGGAGCCCCTATAATTCACCCCTCCACTTT CAYLTGSPYNSPLHF
TRBJ1-2 TRBV14 - - TGTGCCAGCAGCCAAGATGTCCTAGCGGTCGGCTACACCTTC CASSQDVLAVGYTF
TRBJ2-2 TRBV19 - - TGTGCCAGTAGCCTATCAGGGAACACCGGGGAGCTGTTTTTT CASSLSGNTGELFF
TRBJ1-2 TRBV19 - - TGTGCCAGTAGTATGGTGGAGGGGCCCGGCTACACCTTC CASSMVEGPGYTF
TRBJ2-3 TRBV7-3 - - TGTGCCAGCAGCTTATATGGCCGGGAAACAGATACGCAGTATTTT CASSLYGRETDTQYF
TRBJ2-7 TRBV6-5 - - TGTGCCAGCAGTTACTCAGGGACACCCACCTACGAGCAGTACTTC CASSYSGTPTYEQYF
TRBJ1-2 TRBV25-1 - TRBD1 TGTGCCAGCACGGATACAGGGGCGATCTATGGCTACACCTTC CASTDTGAIYGYTF
TRBJ1-5 TRBV30 - TRBD1 TGTGCCTGGAGTGGACAGGGTGTGGGGTATAATCAGCCCCAGCATTTT CAWSGQGVGYNQPQHF
TRBJ1-1 TRBV7-3 - TRBD1 TGTGCCAGCAGCTCGGACAGGGGCACTGAAGCTTTCTTT CASSSDRGTEAFF
TRBJ2-5 TRBV21-1 - - TGTGCCAGCAGCCGCCCCCGGGGGAATGGGGAGACCCAGTACTTC CASSRPRGNGETQYF
TRBJ1-4 TRBV7-9 - - TGTGCCAGCAGCTCGGAGGCCCGTGAAAAACTGTTTTTT CASSSEAREKLFF
TRBJ1-3 TRBV6-1 once - TGTGCCAGCAGTTTCCCAGGGCTGGGAAACACCATATATTTT CASSFPGLGNTIYF
TRBJ2-3 TRBV7-9 - - TGTGCCAGCAGCTTAGTGAAGGGGTTAGCAGATACGCAGTATTTT CASSLVKGLADTQYF